This T cell receptor beta chain is from a study of Ad26.COV2.S vaccination and SARS-CoV-2 variants. Trimming took off 5 bases at V and 5 bases at J, with 10 bases between the two ends. Germline V gene sequence: CDR1 SGHNT, CDR2 YENEEA. The CDR3 has 13 residues. Produced via immunoSEQ multiplex PCR; TCRdb's table is partial and in-frame only. The sample yields roughly 380,000 clones, roughly 90% seen once. Treatment described: approximately 18 received Ad26.COV2.S at low or high dose, single or two shots; roughly five received placebo; per-sample allocation not given. Sampling occurred on day 63 after the first vaccine or placebo injection.

The V gene is TRBV11-3, the J gene TRBJ2-1; D uncertain. The receptor comes from a person aged 18-60 years who received the Ad26.COV2.S COVID-19 vaccine or a placebo. The sample consisted of peripheral blood, taken in a trial of Ad26.COV2.S vaccine versus placebo. CDR3 protein: CASSPGPNNEQFF. The CDR3 DNA reads TGTGCCAGCAGCCCCGGACCGAACAATGAGCAGTTCTTC.